These T cell receptor beta chains were read from a single sample in a study of blood T cell repertoires in COVID-19. Only in-frame clones appear in the TCRdb table, and some are missing; sequencing was by immunoSEQ multiplex PCR. Of about half a million clones in the sample, 80% to 90% were seen once. Input material: peripheral blood. The source is a man aged 18 to 29 with COVID-19, enrolled during active disease. CDR3s include the opening cysteine and the closing phenylalanine or tryptophan. D genes are given only for firm matches. Only some rows state a clone size, as once, few, many or a class for expanded clones.

>NA|TRBV4-2|TRBJ1-3|NA
TGTGCCAGCAGCCAAGAGCTGGAGGGTCCCATATATTTT
CASSQELEGPIYF
>NA|TRBV5-1|TRBJ2-3|NA
TGCGCCAGCAGCCTGCAGCGGACCTCCACAGATACGCAGTATTTT
CASSLQRTSTDTQYF
>NA|TRBV2|TRBJ2-7|NA
TGTGCCAGCAGTGCGGTGGGGAGAGGGGAGCAGTACTTC
CASSAVGRGEQYF
>NA|TRBV5-1|TRBJ2-5|TRBD2
TGCGCCAGCAGGGGGACTAGTAAAGAGACCCAGTACTTC
CASRGTSKETQYF
>NA|TRBV6-5|TRBJ2-3|TRBD2
TGTGCCAGCAGAGCTACTAGCGGAGATACGCAGTATTTT
CASRATSGDTQYF
>once|TRBV2|TRBJ2-1|NA
TGTGCCAGCAGTGAGGATGGGAGCACCTACAATGAGCAGTTCTTC
CASSEDGSTYNEQFF
>NA|TRBV5-5|TRBJ2-3|TRBD1
TGTGCCAGCGACCGGACAGGGGCGGGAGATACGCAGTATTTT
CASDRTGAGDTQYF
>once|TRBV9|TRBJ2-7|TRBD1
TGTGCCAGCAGCGCGGGGACAGAGTCCTACGAGCAGTACTTC
CASSAGTESYEQYF
>NA|TRBV11-2|TRBJ1-4|TRBD1
TGTGCCAGCAGCTTTAGACAGGGTGAAAAACTGTTTTTT
CASSFRQGEKLFF
>NA|TRBV25-1|TRBJ2-2|TRBD1
TGTGCCAGCACCCAATCCCGGACAGGGGAAGGAGAGCTGTTTTTT
CASTQSRTGEGELFF
>NA|TRBV28|TRBJ1-5|NA
TGTGCCAGCAGTTCCAGGGTTCCCAATCAGCCCCAGCATTTT
CASSSRVPNQPQHF
>NA|TRBV21-1|TRBJ1-6|NA
TGTGCCAGCAGCAAACGCCCCCAGTTTAATTCACCCCTCCACTTT
CASSKRPQFNSPLHF
>NA|TRBV7-8|TRBJ2-1|NA
TGTGCCAGCAGCTTAGTTTTGGGAGGCGAGCAGTTCTTC
CASSLVLGGEQFF
>NA|TRBV5-1|TRBJ2-3|TRBD2
TGCGCCAGCAGCCAGGGACGGCGGGGGGTAGATACGCAGTATTTT
CASSQGRRGVDTQYF
>NA|TRBV27|TRBJ2-2|TRBD2
TGTGCCAGCAGCCTCACCCTAGGGCGGGAGAGGCGGACCGGGGAGCTGTTTTTT
CASSLTLGRERRTGELFF
>NA|TRBV27|TRBJ2-7|NA
TGTGCCAGCAGTTTCGGGAGAAACTACGAGCAGTACTTC
CASSFGRNYEQYF
>NA|TRBV11-2|TRBJ1-4|TRBD1
TGTGCCAGCCGCCTCGCCGGGACAGGGGGCGGTGAAAAACTGTTTTTT
CASRLAGTGGGEKLFF
>NA|TRBV19|TRBJ1-1|NA
TGTGCCAGTAGTATGCCCAGCCGGAGGAACACTGAAGCTTTCTTT
CASSMPSRRNTEAFF
>NA|TRBV11-3|TRBJ2-1|NA
TGTGCCAGCAGCTTATCGGTTCGCGGCAATGAGCAGTTCTTC
CASSLSVRGNEQFF
>NA|TRBV3-1/TRBV3-2|TRBJ2-1|TRBD2
TGTGCCAGCAGCCCCTGGGTCGCGGGGGGGCCGAATGAGCAGTTCTTC
CASSPWVAGGPNEQFF
>NA|TRBV7-8|TRBJ1-5|TRBD1
TGTGCCAGCAGCTTACGATCCACCGGGACAGGAGATCAGCCCCAGCATTTT
CASSLRSTGTGDQPQHF
>NA|TRBV7-9|TRBJ2-7|NA
TGTGCCAGCAGCTTCCCCGGGACTCTCTCCTACGAGCAGTACTTC
CASSFPGTLSYEQYF
>NA|TRBV6-1|TRBJ2-3|TRBD2
TGTGCCAGCAGTGAAGCGTCGCCTAGCGGGATCAAGGATACGCAGTATTTT
CASSEASPSGIKDTQYF
>NA|TRBV6-1|TRBJ1-4|NA
TGTGCCAGCAGTGAAGCGCTCACAGGGCTCAATGAAAAACTGTTTTTT
CASSEALTGLNEKLFF
>NA|TRBV10-3|TRBJ1-5|NA
TGTGCCAGCGGGGGGGCCAATCAGCCCCAGCATTTT
CASGGANQPQHF
>NA|TRBV5-1|TRBJ1-6|NA
TGCGCCAGCAGAGGACAGCCTCTCGGCTCCTATAATTCACCCCTCCACTTT
CASRGQPLGSYNSPLHF
>NA|TRBV24-1|TRBJ1-5|TRBD1
TGTGCCACAAAGGCCGGACAGGGGTCTAATCAGCCCCAGCATTTT
CATKAGQGSNQPQHF
>NA|TRBV24-1|TRBJ1-1|NA
TGTGCCACCAGTGAGGGGGGGAGAGGAGACACTGAAGCTTTCTTT
CATSEGGRGDTEAFF
>NA|TRBV7-9|TRBJ2-1|TRBD2
TGTGCCAGCAGCTTAGCACTAGCGGGTGAGCAGTTCTTC
CASSLALAGEQFF
>NA|TRBV6-5|TRBJ2-1|NA
TGTGCCAGCAGTCCGGACCGGGACAACAATGAGCAGTTCTTC
CASSPDRDNNEQFF
>few|TRBV18|TRBJ2-3|NA
TGTGCCAGCTCACCAGTGGCGGGGGCGAGCACAGATACGCAGTATTTT
CASSPVAGASTDTQYF
>once|TRBV2|TRBJ2-3|TRBD2
TGTGCCAGCTCACTAGCGCCTACGTCAGATACGCAGTATTTT
CASSLAPTSDTQYF
>NA|TRBV7-6|TRBJ2-5|TRBD2
TGTGCCAGCAGCTCCCGACTAGCGGGAGGATCCACTTTGTTAGAGACCCAGTACTTC
CASSSRLAGGSTLLETQYF
>NA|TRBV20-1|TRBJ2-7|TRBD2
TGCAGTGCTAGTTTTGGCGGGAGGGCCTCCTACGAGCAGTACTTC
CSASFGGRASYEQYF
>NA|TRBV3-1/TRBV3-2|TRBJ2-3|TRBD2
TGTGCCAGCAGCCCTAGCGGGAGGGCCACAGATACGCAGTATTTT
CASSPSGRATDTQYF
>NA|TRBV3-1/TRBV3-2|TRBJ2-2|NA
TGTGCCAGCAGCCAAGAGGCCGGGACAACCTTGGCCGGGGAGCTGTTTTTT
CASSQEAGTTLAGELFF
>once|TRBV30|TRBJ2-7|TRBD2
TGTGCCTGGAGTCCCGGCAGCGGGGACGAGCAGTACTTC
CAWSPGSGDEQYF
>NA|TRBV19|TRBJ2-7|NA
TGTGCCAGTAGTCCCCGAGGGGCACAGGGACGAGCCTACGAGCAGTACTTC
CASSPRGAQGRAYEQYF
>NA|TRBV2|TRBJ2-3|TRBD2
TGTGCCAGCAGTGGGCGGACTAGCGACATGAATACGCAGTATTTT
CASSGRTSDMNTQYF
>NA|TRBV12-3/TRBV12-4|TRBJ2-1|NA
TGTGCCAGCAGTGGCTCGGGCAATGAGCAGTTCTTC
CASSGSGNEQFF